The T cell receptor beta chain under discussion was sequenced for a study of blood T cell repertoires in COVID-19. This clone has more than one count but fewer than ten. Germline V CDR1 and CDR2: ENHRY, SYGVKD. J lost 6 bases, V lost 11 bases, and 4 bases had no gene match. The CDR3 totals 12 residues. The protocol was immunoSEQ multiplex PCR, while the TCRdb copy is restricted to in-frame clones and leaves out a portion. The sample includes 100,000 to 120,000 clones, around three quarters of them seen just once. Sequenced input: peripheral blood. This receptor was taken from a woman aged 55-75 years with acute or convalescent COVID-19. The chain recombines TRBV10-3 with TRBJ1-6, with 7 bases lining up with TRBD1. This chain's CDR3 is CAAGQSNSPLHF. The CDR3 nucleotides read TGTGCCGCGGGACAGAGTAATTCACCCCTCCACTTT.